This T cell receptor beta chain originates from a study of naive and memory T cell subsets. Broader study findings: Possibly reflecting memory cells re-expressing CD45RA, a few larger clonotypes occurred in naive repertoires, especially CD8.

A word on this clonotype: The antigen is not known.

An equimolar mix of two oligonucleotides served as the beta constant-region primer for TRBC1 and TRBC2. Four rounds of PCR amplified the ligated cDNA using nested alpha and beta constant-region primers plus SP2. One entry per CDR3 protein, called by TCRdb with MiXCR from the UMI-ligation and nested PCR reads. The sample lists about 160,000 distinct CDR3 sequences; 22% were seen once. Cells stained for CD3, CD4, CD8, CD45RA, CD27 and viability were sorted into four CD45RA/CD27 subsets. The V end was cut by 5 bases, the J end by 4 bases, with 15 bases between. This CDR3 has 15 amino acids. Germline lookup yields CDR1 MDHEN and CDR2 SYDVKM.

The chain employs TRBV28 and TRBJ1-5; no reliable D call. The sample was naive CD4+ T cells from blood. The origin of this receptor is a human donor in good health. CDR3 loop: CASSLRAGSNQPQHF. CDR3 nucleotide sequence: TGTGCCAGCAGTCTGAGGGCAGGATCAAATCAGCCCCAGCATTTT.